This TCR beta chain was sequenced during a study of cytomegalovirus exposure and HLA in healthy donors. The PCR contained 60 Vbeta and 13 Jbeta primers. TCRdb's table, derived via immunoSEQ multiplex PCR, lists solely in-frame clones and lacks some. Found here are about 160,000 clones, 70% to 80% of them singletons; the top ten hold about 9.7%. Regarding the study as a whole: Despite most TCR sequences being rare, some public TCRs occurred in many donors. Sequencing likely produced, as an artifact, a cluster of highly shared sequence variants. Of the V segments, some could not be distinguished, including TRBV6-2 and TRBV6-3, and were excluded.

About this clone itself: Its antigen is still unknown. Relative to the germline gene, one junction end is altered; a read error may explain this.

These donors, healthy bone marrow donors, were studied. The CDR3 is made up of 14 amino acids. CDR1 and CDR2 (germline): SQVTM, ANQGSEA. Sequences were obtained from PBMCs. The TCR comes from a man younger than 30 in good health and CMV-seropositive. The chain employs TRBV29-1 and TRBJ1-3; tentative D call: TRBD1 (6 bases). DNA for the CDR3: TGCAGCGTTTGGGTCACAGGGTCTGGAAACATCATATATTTT. Amino acids: CSVWVTGSGNIIYF. Drawing the rest from reference TRBV29-1 and TRBJ1-3, the complete variable domain is SAVISQKPSRDICQRGTSLTIQCQVDSQVTMMFWYRQQPGQSLTLIATANQGSEATYESGFVIDKFPISRPNLTFSTLTVSNMSPEDSSIYLCSVWVTGSGNIIYFGEGSWLTVV.